This T cell receptor (beta chain) was observed in a study of cytomegalovirus exposure and HLA in healthy donors. Use of 60 Vbeta and 13 Jbeta primers characterized the PCR. Measured with immunoSEQ multiplex PCR; TCRdb has only the in-frame clones, and not every one. Among 150,000 to 200,000 clones listed, roughly 80% were seen once. Whole-study findings and limits: HLA allele associations emerged for about 16,000 TCR beta sequences in a later analysis, at 0.05 false discovery rate. Most TCR sequences were seen very rarely across donors, but some public TCRs occurred in many. Follow-up analysis found HLA locus-dependent TCR association rates, highest for DRB1 and lowest for HLA-C. V- and J-gene trimming in TCR beta was tied to a missense DCLRE1C variant by an analysis performed later.

This CDR3 has 19 residues. The germline gives CDR1 SGHTS, CDR2 YDEGEE. V lost 4 bases and J 0 bases, leaving 23 bases between the germline ends. Comments on this clone: No antigen is known for it.

The J gene is TRBJ1-5, the V gene TRBV5-8; D gene ambiguous. The receptor was derived from a woman aged 18-29 years in good health and CMV-seronegative. Sequencing used PBMCs. CDR3 loop: CASSPAGVRGSYSNQPQHF. The CDR3 nucleotides read TGTGCCAGCAGCCCGGCCGGGGTCCGGGGATCGTATAGCAATCAGCCCCAGCATTTT. Together with reference TRBV5-8 and TRBJ1-5, the CDR3 gives the full variable domain: EAGVTQSPTHLIKTRGQQATLRCSPISGHTSVYWYQQALGLGLQFLLWYDEGEERNRGNFPPRFSGRQFPNYSSELNVNALELEDSALYLCASSPAGVRGSYSNQPQHFGDGTRLSIL.